Listed here is a single T cell receptor (beta chain). Its antigen is not yet known. Base quality data are lacking; no much larger clone is found one base away. CDR1 SGHKS and CDR2 YYEKEE were looked up in the germline V gene (reference sequence). The CDR3 sequence holds 15 residues, the cysteine and phenylalanine included. Only the CDR3 portion is preserved as DNA: 45 bases, with reading frame beginning at the first base. V ends up 1 base short and J 7 bases short, with an unmatched junction base count of 8. The time point label of this sample denotes: about 28 days (+/-7) after the second vaccine dose. Because spike-specific TCR depth and breadth did not differ between the two schedules, AZD1222 recipients who got a second dose at roughly 4 weeks were pooled with those who got a second dose at roughly 12 weeks. Samples from vaccinated people were obtained from the UK trials COV001 and COV002, which included a single-blind randomized controlled phase 2/3 trial of AZD1222 (ChAdOx1 nCoV-19) in healthy adults. For TCRbeta chain sequencing, PBMC samples were collected from trial participants at day 0 and at day 28 after the second dose.

This specimen belongs to a study of T cell responses to AZD1222 COVID-19 vaccine (dated by TCRdb to the early 2020s). For the study in its entirety: TCR sequencing was performed for 230 to 250 trial participants, of whom about 210 were given two doses of AZD1222 and around 26 were given two doses of MenACWY control vaccine. Trial participants were enrolled by age into subgroups of 18-55, 56-69 and 70-plus years, and roughly 150, 30 and 60 TCR-sequenced participants, respectively, were included in these subgroups.

The research as a whole found: Reportedly, almost half of the unique spike-specific TCRs recognized epitopes lying outside the regions that are mutated in the B.1.351 and B.1.1.7 variants. Vaccine-associated CD4 TCRs spanned the whole spike protein, with dominant responses in regions 160-218 and 743-854. Spike-specific TCR breadth and depth rose significantly after two AZD1222 doses compared with day 0 and with MenACWY recipients. Participants were mostly white British, with more females than males. The authors suggested clonal diversity may have been underestimated. Conclusions about previously exposed vaccinees were limited because only a handful of AZD1222 recipients were SARS-CoV-2 seropositive at baseline. The 56-69-year group was small, and its depth increase did not reach significance, likely because of low power. Because no samples from the day 14 peak response were available, repertoires could be characterized only after the peak T cell response.

The CDR3 regions of human TCRbeta chains were subjected to immunosequencing. The source study handled its data this way. TCRs in the repertoires were matched against a reference library of SARS-CoV-2-specific TCRs that had been generated with the MIRA antigen-specificity platform. Breadth was defined as the fraction of unique TCRs that were SARS-CoV-2-associated. Depth was defined as the fraction of total T cells that were SARS-CoV-2-associated. Using the MIRA data, each spike-specific TCR was assigned both to the spike region to which the TCR was reactive and to a CD4 or CD8 class. Log10-transformed breadth and depth values were compared by one-way ANOVA with Sidak's multiple comparisons tests. TCRdb retrieved this table from immuneACCESS and kept in-frame rearrangements only. Not all clones are present; in checked studies, unresolved V genes account for under half, and no reason is known for the remainder. The V and J calls and clone size were taken over from that table, and D and trimming were inferred from the DNA. Across this sample there are 180,000 or so clones, with approximately 91% seen only once. Roughly 1.7% of the sample lies in the top ten.

Recombination joined TRBV5-5 with TRBJ2-1; 7 bases in the junction line up with TRBD2. This receptor was taken from an adult who received the AZD1222 COVID-19 vaccine. The input for sequencing was peripheral blood, taken 28 days after the second AZD1222 dose. CDR3 protein: CASSLFWTRGNEQFF. The DNA sequence is TGTGCCAGCAGCTTGTTTTGGACTAGAGGGAATGAGCAGTTCTTC.